This T cell receptor (beta chain) was obtained from a study of T cell repertoires in cytomegalovirus infection. Whole-study context: An indication of both CMV infection and matching HLA type came from public TCR beta signatures.

TCRdb re-called the reads through MiXCR, storing one row per CDR3 protein. Found here are around 260,000 distinct CDR3 sequences, approximately 10% of them singletons; the top ten hold roughly 15%. The sample holds many counts of this clonotype. Germline lookup yields CDR1 SGHTA and CDR2 FQGNSA. The CDR3 is 13 residues long. Trimming at V came to 5 bases and at J to 5 bases, leaving 2 bases not matched to a gene. The V gene is TRBV7-2, the J gene TRBJ2-5, with TRBD1 identical over 10 bases. Material: PBMCs. This clonotype was sampled from a human donor in good health (CMV status not recorded). Some clones in this sample may be carry-over from other donors' samples. DNA for the CDR3: TGTGCCAGCAGCCTGGGACAGGGGGAGACCCAGTACTTC. It encodes CASSLGQGETQYF. Using reference TRBV7-2 and TRBJ2-5 for the parts outside the CDR3, the full variable domain is GAGVSQSPSNKVTEKGKDVELRCDPISGHTALYWYRQSLGQGLEFLIYFQGNSAPDKSGLPSDRFSAERTGGSVSTLTIQRTQQEDSAVYLCASSLGQGETQYFGPGTRLLVL.